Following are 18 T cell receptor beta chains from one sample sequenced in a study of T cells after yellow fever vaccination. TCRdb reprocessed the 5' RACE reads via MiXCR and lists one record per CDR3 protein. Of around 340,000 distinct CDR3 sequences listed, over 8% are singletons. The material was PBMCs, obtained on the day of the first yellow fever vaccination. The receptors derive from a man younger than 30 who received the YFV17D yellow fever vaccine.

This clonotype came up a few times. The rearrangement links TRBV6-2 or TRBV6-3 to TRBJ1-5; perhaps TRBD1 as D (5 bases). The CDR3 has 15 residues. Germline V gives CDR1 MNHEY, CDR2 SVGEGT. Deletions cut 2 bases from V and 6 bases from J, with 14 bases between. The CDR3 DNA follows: TGTGCCAGCAGTTACATTCCGGGGACGGTTCAGCCCCAGCATTTT. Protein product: CASSYIPGTVQPQHF.

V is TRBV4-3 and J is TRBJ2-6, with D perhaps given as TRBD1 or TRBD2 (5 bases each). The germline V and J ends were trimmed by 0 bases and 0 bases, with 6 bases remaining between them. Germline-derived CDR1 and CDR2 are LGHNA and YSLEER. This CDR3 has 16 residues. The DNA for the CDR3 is TGCGCCAGCAGCCAAGAGGGACCCTCTGGGGCCAACGTCCTGACTTTC. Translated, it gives CASSQEGPSGANVLTF.

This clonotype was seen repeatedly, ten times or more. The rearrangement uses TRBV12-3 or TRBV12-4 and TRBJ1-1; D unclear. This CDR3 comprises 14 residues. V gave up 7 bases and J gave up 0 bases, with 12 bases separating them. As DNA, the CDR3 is TGTGCCAGCACCCTAAGGAGGGTGAACACTGAAGCTTTCTTT. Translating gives CASTLRRVNTEAFF.

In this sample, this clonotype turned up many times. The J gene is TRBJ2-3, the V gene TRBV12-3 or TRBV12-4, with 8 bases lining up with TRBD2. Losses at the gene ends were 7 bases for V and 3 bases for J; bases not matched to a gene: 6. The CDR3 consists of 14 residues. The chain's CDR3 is CASTLTSETDTQYF. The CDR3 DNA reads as TGTGCCAGCACCCTGACTAGCGAGACAGATACGCAGTATTTT.

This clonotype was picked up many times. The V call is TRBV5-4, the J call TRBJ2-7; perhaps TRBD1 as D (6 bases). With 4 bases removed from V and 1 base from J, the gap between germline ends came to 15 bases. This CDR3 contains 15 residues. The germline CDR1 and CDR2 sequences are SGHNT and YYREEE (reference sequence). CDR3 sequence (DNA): TGTGCCAGCAGCCGTCGGACAGTTCAGTCCTACGAGCAGTACTTC. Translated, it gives CASSRRTVQSYEQYF.

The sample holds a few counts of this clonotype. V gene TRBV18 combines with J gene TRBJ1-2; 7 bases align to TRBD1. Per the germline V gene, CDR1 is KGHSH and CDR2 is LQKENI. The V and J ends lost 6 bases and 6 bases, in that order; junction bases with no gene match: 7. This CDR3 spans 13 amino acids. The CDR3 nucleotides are TGTGCCAGCTCGCAAACAGGGGACGATGGCTACACCTTC. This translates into CASSQTGDDGYTF. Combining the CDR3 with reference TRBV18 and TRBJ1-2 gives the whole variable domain NAGVMQNPRHLVRRRGQEARLRCSPMKGHSHVYWYRQLPEEGLKFMVYLQKENIIDESGMPKERFSAEFPKEGPSILRIQQVVRGDSAAYFCASSQTGDDGYTFGSGTRLTVV.

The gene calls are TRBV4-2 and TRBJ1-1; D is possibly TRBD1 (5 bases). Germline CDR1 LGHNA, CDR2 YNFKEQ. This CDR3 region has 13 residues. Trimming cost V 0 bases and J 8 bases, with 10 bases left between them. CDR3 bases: TGTGCCAGCAGCCAAGATGGGGGAGGAGAAGCTTTCTTT. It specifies CASSQDGGGEAFF.

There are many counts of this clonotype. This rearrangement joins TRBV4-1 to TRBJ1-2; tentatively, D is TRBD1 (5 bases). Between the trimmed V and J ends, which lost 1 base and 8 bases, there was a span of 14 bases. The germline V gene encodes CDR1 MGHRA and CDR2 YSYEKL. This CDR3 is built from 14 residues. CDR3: CASSQVSGLGGYTF. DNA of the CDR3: TGCGCCAGCAGCCAAGTTTCAGGGCTGGGCGGCTACACCTTC.

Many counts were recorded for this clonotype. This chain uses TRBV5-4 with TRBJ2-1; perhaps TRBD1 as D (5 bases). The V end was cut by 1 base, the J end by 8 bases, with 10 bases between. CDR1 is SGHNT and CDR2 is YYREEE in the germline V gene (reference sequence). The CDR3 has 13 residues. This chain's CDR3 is CASSLHGAYEQFF. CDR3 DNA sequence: TGTGCCAGCAGCTTGCATGGGGCATATGAGCAGTTCTTC.

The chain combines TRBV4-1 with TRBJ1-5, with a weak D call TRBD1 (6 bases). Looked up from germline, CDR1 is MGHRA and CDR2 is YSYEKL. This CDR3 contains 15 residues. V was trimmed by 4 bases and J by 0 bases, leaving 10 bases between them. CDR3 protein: CASSLSRGSNQPQHF. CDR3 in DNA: TGCGCCAGCAGCCTGTCCAGGGGTAGCAATCAGCCCCAGCATTTT.

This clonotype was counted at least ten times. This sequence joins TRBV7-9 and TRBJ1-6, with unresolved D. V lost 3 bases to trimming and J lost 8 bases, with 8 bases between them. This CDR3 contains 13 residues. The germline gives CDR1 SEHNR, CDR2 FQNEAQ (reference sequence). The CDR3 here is CASSFSQDSPLHF. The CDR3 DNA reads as TGTGCCAGCAGCTTTTCCCAGGATTCACCCCTCCACTTT.

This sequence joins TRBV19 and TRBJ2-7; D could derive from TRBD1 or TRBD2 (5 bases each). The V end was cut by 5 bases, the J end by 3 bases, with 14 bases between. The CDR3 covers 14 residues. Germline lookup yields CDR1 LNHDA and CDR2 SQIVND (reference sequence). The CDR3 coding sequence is TGTGCCAGTAGTTACCGAACTAGGGGCTACGAGCAGTACTTC. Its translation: CASSYRTRGYEQYF.

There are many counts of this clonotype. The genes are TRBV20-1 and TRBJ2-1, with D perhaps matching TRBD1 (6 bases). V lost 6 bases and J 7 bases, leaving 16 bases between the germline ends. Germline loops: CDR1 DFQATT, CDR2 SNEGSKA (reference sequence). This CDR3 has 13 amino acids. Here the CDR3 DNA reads TGCAGTGCCCCCCCCCAGGGGCAAAATGAGCAGTTCTTC. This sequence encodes CSAPPQGQNEQFF.

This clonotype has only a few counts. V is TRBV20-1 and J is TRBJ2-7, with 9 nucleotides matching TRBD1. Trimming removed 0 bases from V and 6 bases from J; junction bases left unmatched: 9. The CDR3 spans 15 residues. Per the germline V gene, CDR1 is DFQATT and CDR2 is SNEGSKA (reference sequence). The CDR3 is CSARDSGTGLSEQYF. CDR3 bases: TGCAGTGCTAGAGATTCCGGGACAGGGCTTTCCGAGCAGTACTTC.

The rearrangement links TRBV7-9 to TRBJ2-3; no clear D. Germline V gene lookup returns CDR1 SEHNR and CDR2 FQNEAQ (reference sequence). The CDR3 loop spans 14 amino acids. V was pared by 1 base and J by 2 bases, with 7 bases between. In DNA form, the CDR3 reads TGTGCCAGCAGCTTAGTACAATCCACAGATACGCAGTATTTT. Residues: CASSLVQSTDTQYF.

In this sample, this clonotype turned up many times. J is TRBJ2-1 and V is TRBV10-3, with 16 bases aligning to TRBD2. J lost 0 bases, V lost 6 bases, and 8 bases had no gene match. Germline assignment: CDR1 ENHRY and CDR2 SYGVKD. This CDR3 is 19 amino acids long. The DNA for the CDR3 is TGTGCCATCAGCCCCCCGGGACTAGCGGGGGGGCCCTCCTACAATGAGCAGTTCTTC. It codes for CAISPPGLAGGPSYNEQFF.

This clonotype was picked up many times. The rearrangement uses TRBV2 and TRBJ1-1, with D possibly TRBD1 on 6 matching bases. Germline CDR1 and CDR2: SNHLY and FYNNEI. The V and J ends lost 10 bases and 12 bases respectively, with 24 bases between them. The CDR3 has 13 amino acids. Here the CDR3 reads CATPQGQVSDPFF. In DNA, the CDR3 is TGTGCCACCCCTCAGGGGCAGGTTAGCGATCCTTTCTTT.

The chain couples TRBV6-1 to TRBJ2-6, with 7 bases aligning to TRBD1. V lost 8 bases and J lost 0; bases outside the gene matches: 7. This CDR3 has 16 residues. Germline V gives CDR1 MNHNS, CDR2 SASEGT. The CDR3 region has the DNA TGTGCCAGCCTGGGACAGCCCGCCTCTGGGGCCAACGTCCTGACTTTC. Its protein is CASLGQPASGANVLTF.